This section outlines one TCR beta chain sequence together with its context. This clonotype was seen ten or more times. Its antigen has not been determined. Per-nucleotide qualities are absent, and no much larger clonotype sits a single base away. Library generation was performed with RT-PCR. Sequencing was performed on a NextSeq 550. TCRdb's own reprocessing of the public reads used fastp at Q25 and MiXCR and kept productive beta chains. For every CDR3 protein sequence, its rows merge into one entry that carries the most common genes and DNA. The sample table shows about 150,000 distinct CDR3 sequences, and about 36% are seen once. Roughly 50% of the sample is in the top ten clones. Counted from cysteine to phenylalanine, this CDR3 has 14 amino acids. The entry retains the CDR3 DNA only, 42 bases that are in frame from base 1. Trimming removed 6 bases from V and 6 bases from J, leaving 17 bases between the germline ends. Based on the germline V gene (reference sequence), the CDR1 and CDR2 sequences are DFQATT and SNEGSKA.

The sample comes from a study of patients and donors after allogeneic stem cell transplantation (dated by TCRdb to 2018 to 2021). This receptor was obtained from a human donor who was either an allogeneic HSCT recipient or a stem cell or donor lymphocyte infusion donor (not recorded which). It is not recorded whose cells these are; they may come from a transplant donor. The sequencing input was blood, either unsorted or a sorted T cell fraction (not recorded which). The V and J segments used are TRBV20-1 and TRBJ1-4, and perhaps TRBD1 as D gene, on 6 matching bases. The bases are TGCAGTGCCTTAAAACAGGGATGGGATGAAAAACTGTTTTTT. The encoded protein is CSALKQGWDEKLFF.